This T cell receptor beta chain was sequenced in a study of blood T cell repertoires in COVID-19 (dated by TCRdb to the early 2020s). A note on the overall study: Collaborator samples came from the United States, Italy and Spain and covered acute and convalescent phases of COVID-19. The material from the prospective study consisted of cDNA or gDNA derived from T cells, B-cell-depleted T cells, or PBMCs. A de-identified subject ID, COVID-19 status, age in years and sex were almost always included in the sample metadata. HLA class I and class II types, where available, came from metadata supplied by the sample provider rather than from assay-based typing. The repertoires were made available in a free public database intended to serve as a resource for research on the immune response to SARS-CoV-2. The samples were drawn from two sources: the first 160 participants of the ongoing ImmuneRACE study, and approximately 1,300 subjects contributed by 6 global collaborators. The dataset comprised deeply sampled blood TCRbeta repertoires from subjects exposed to, actively infected with, or recovered from COVID-19.

Comment on this clone: Its specific antigen is unknown. No quality values exist for individual bases; no much larger clone is one base distant.

Points the paper makes about the study in general: The amount of clinical and demographic metadata varied by source and participant and was provided uncurated.

Enrolling through a virtual design, the prospective study's participants ranged in age from roughly 18 to 89 years and lived across some 23 United States geographic areas. In the prospective study, participants were assigned to cohorts based on the clinical history participants reported in a screening survey and a study questionnaire. Recovered participants in ImmuneRACE Cohort 3 were defined as having two consecutive negative NP/OP PCR tests, clearance from a healthcare professional, or resolution of symptoms. In the prospective study, mobile phlebotomists collected whole blood, serum and a nasopharyngeal or oropharyngeal swab from each participant. Prospective study participants could optionally give additional blood draws and questionnaires over a 2-month period. Prospective study blood samples were shipped either frozen or at room temperature before DNA extraction. The immunoSEQ Assay, a bias-controlled multiplex PCR, was used to amplify TCRbeta CDR3 regions from genomic DNA. The study's processing was this. The number of nucleated cells in each sample was estimated by amplification of reference gene primers within the assay. To quantify the absolute abundance of each unique TCRbeta CDR3 rearrangement, sequence reads were collapsed and filtered. For each sample, productive Simpson clonality was calculated as the square root of Simpson's diversity index across productive rearrangements. The immuneACCESS repertoire file appears here via TCRdb, limited to in-frame rearrangements. These files lack a portion of the clones; in checked studies, under half of the deficit traces to unresolved V genes, and the cause of the others is not known. V, J and clone size were drawn from that table, and D and trimming were deduced from the DNA. The sample has 300,000 to 450,000 clones on record, roughly nine tenths of them singletons. The ten most abundant clones make up more than 0.9% of the sample.

The CDR3 runs 20 residues from the cysteine to the phenylalanine. Of the read, only the CDR3 DNA is kept; its 60 bases are in frame from base 1. Germline trimming amounts to 3 bases on V and 5 bases on J, with 16 as the count of junction bases outside the gene matches. From the germline V gene, CDR1 is KGHSH and CDR2 is LQKENI. The clonotype originates from a woman aged 30 to 39 who had recovered from COVID-19. Recombination connected TRBV18 to TRBJ2-6; TRBD1 agrees with 10 junctional bases. The sequenced sample was PBMCs or T cells enriched from blood (not recorded which). At the DNA level, the sequence is TGTGCCAGCTCACCGACGACAGGGGGCACGCAGGGCCCTCGGGCCAACGTCCTGACTTTC. This is translated as CASSPTTGGTQGPRANVLTF.